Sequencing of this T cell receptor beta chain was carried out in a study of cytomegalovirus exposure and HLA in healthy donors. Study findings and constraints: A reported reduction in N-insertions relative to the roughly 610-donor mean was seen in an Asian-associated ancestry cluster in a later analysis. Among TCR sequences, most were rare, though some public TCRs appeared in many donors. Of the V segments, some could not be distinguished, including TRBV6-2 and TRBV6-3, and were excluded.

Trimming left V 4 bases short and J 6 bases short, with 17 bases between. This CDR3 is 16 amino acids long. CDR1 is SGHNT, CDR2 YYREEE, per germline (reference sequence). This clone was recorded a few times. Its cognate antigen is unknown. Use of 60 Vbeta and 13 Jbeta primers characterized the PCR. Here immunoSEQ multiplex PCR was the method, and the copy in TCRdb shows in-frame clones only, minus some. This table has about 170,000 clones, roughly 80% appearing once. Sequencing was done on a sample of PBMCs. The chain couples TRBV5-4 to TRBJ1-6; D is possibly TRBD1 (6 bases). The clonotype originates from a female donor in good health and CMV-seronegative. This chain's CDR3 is CASSGARGASNSPLHF. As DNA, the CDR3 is TGTGCCAGCAGCGGTGCTCGGGGGGCGAGTAATTCACCCCTCCACTTT.